Sequencing of this T cell receptor beta chain was carried out in a study of blood T cell repertoires in COVID-19 (TCRdb year 2020). Study-wide context: Collaborator samples came from the United States, Italy and Spain and covered acute and convalescent phases of COVID-19. The material from the prospective study consisted of cDNA or gDNA derived from T cells, B-cell-depleted T cells, or PBMCs. The dataset comprised deeply sampled blood TCRbeta repertoires from subjects exposed to, actively infected with, or recovered from COVID-19. A freely available public database, intended as a resource for researchers studying the immune response to SARS-CoV-2, is where the repertoires were released. The samples were drawn from the first 160 participants of the ongoing ImmuneRACE study and from 1,254 subjects provided by 6 global collaborators. A de-identified subject ID, COVID-19 status, age in years and sex were almost always included in the sample metadata. Where available, HLA class I and class II types were taken from metadata supplied by the sample provider and were not determined by assay-based typing. Results the study describes overall, beyond this receptor: How much clinical and demographic metadata was included differed by source and by participant, and the metadata was provided uncurated.

The germline V gene encodes CDR1 SGDLS and CDR2 YYNGEE. Trimmed from V: 4 bases; trimmed from J: 4 bases; junction bases lacking a gene match: 7. From the cysteine up to the phenylalanine, the CDR3 has a length of 14 residues. Of all the DNA, just the CDR3 is kept, 42 bases in frame from base 1. Concerning this clone: There is no known antigen for this receptor. No base-level quality is on record; no much larger clone is a single base apart.

TCRbeta CDR3 regions were amplified from genomic DNA using the immunoSEQ Assay, a bias-controlled multiplex PCR. As for how the authors treated the data: Nucleated cell counts per sample were estimated from amplification of reference gene primers within the assay. To quantify the absolute abundance of each unique TCRbeta CDR3 rearrangement, sequence reads were collapsed and filtered. For each sample, productive Simpson clonality was calculated as the square root of Simpson's diversity index over productive rearrangements. In TCRdb, the immuneACCESS table is reduced to in-frame sequences with V and J assigned. These tables do not hold every clone; where another copy was compared, an unresolved V gene accounts for under half, and the others remain unexplained. V, J and clone size reflect that table, while D and trimming were determined from the DNA. The sample table holds around 280,000 clones, of which about 90% were seen once. The ten largest make up about 2.2% of the sample.

A second Seattle source provided samples from volunteer blood donors who had recovered from COVID-19. Each collaborating institution followed its own protocols to collect whole blood in K2EDTA tubes. Collaborator samples were shipped for TCRbeta analysis as frozen whole blood, isolated PBMCs, or DNA extracted from either sample type. The rearrangement joined TRBV9 to TRBJ2-5; 7 bases in the junction line up with TRBD1. The TCR sequence derives from a woman aged 50 to 60 who had recovered from COVID-19. Sequencing was performed on peripheral blood. The CDR3 corresponds to CASSPQGGGETQYF. The DNA sequence is given as TGTGCCAGCAGCCCGCAAGGGGGCGGAGAGACCCAGTACTTC.